The 27 T cell receptor beta chains below come from one sample, sequenced in a study of shared clonotypes between healthy human individuals. Clones were sequenced by immunoSEQ multiplex PCR, and TCRdb holds only the in-frame ones, with some missing. The table includes some 2,500,000 clones, 80% to 95% detected once. The sequenced sample consisted of naive CD4+ T cells from PBMCs. Specified subset: CD45RA+ positively selected. The source of these receptors is a man aged 18 to 35 in good health. Some clones in this sample may be carry-over from other donors' samples.

A word on this clone: This same CDR3 is encoded by further DNA sequences in the sample. The rearrangement uses TRBV7-9 and TRBJ2-2; 9 bases align to TRBD2. Germline loops: CDR1 SEHNR, CDR2 FQNEAQ (reference sequence). After removal of 1 base from V and 3 bases from J, the junction contained 3 bases not matched to a gene. This CDR3 region has 16 residues. CDR3 DNA: TGTGCCAGCAGCTTAGGTGCGGGAGGGGACACCGGGGAGCTGTTTTTT. It encodes CASSLGAGGDTGELFF.

The chain links TRBV7-2 to TRBJ2-2; D not resolved. The CDR3 covers 12 residues. Between the trimmed V and J ends, which lost 5 bases and 7 bases, there was a span of 8 bases. The germline CDR1 and CDR2 sequences are SGHTA and FQGNSA. CDR3 in amino acids: CASSPPRGELFF. Here the CDR3 DNA reads TGTGCCAGCAGCCCCCCCCGCGGGGAGCTGTTTTTT.

The chain employs TRBV28 and TRBJ2-5; D might be TRBD1 (6 bases). The CDR3 consists of 14 residues. The germline CDR1 and CDR2 sequences are MDHEN and SYDVKM. Trimming took off 5 bases at V and 0 bases at J, with 10 bases between the two ends. The CDR3 DNA reads TGTGCCAGCAGTCCCGGGACATACCAAGAGACCCAGTACTTC. Its translation: CASSPGTYQETQYF.

The rearrangement joins TRBV7-9 to TRBJ2-3; D gene ambiguous. The CDR3 length is 16 residues. Germline V lookup: CDR1 SEHNR, CDR2 FQNEAQ (reference sequence). V gave up 1 base and J gave up 2 bases, with 13 bases separating them. For the CDR3, the DNA is TGTGCCAGCAGCTTAGGAGCCCCCCGGAACACAGATACGCAGTATTTT. Its translation: CASSLGAPRNTDTQYF.

The genes are TRBV5-6 and TRBJ2-7; D is undetermined. Looked up from germline, CDR1 is SGHDT and CDR2 is YYEEEE. The CDR3 totals 13 residues. The ends were cut back, 4 bases at V and 6 bases at J, with 14 bases in the middle. The CDR3 loop is CASSPWARGEQYF. The CDR3 DNA reads as TGTGCCAGCAGCCCCTGGGCTCGCGGCGAGCAGTACTTC.

In its sample, this clone was seen once. V gene TRBV4-1 combines with J gene TRBJ2-7; 12 bases align to TRBD2. The germline CDR1 and CDR2 sequences are MGHRA and YSYEKL. The CDR3 loop spans 16 amino acids. V lost 4 bases, J lost 0 bases, and 4 bases stayed unmatched. The CDR3 DNA follows: TGCGCCAGCAGCCGCGGACTAGCGGGGAGCTCCTACGAGCAGTACTTC. Protein product: CASSRGLAGSSYEQYF.

The chain has TRBV28 and TRBJ2-1; TRBD2 matches at 13 bases. With 6 bases clipped from V and 3 bases from J, the junction kept 5 bases outside the gene matches. The CDR3 runs 16 residues. The germline gives CDR1 MDHEN, CDR2 SYDVKM. The CDR3 reads CASRQWTSGSYNEQFF. The CDR3 nucleotides read TGTGCCAGCAGACAATGGACTAGCGGGAGCTACAATGAGCAGTTCTTC.

The gene calls are TRBV5-6 and TRBJ2-7; 8 bases map to TRBD1. This CDR3 region has 14 residues. V shed 4 bases, J shed 0 bases, and the junction held 3 bases outside the gene matches. CDR1 is SGHDT, CDR2 YYEEEE, per germline. DNA of the CDR3: TGTGCCAGCAGCCAGGACAGGGCCTCCTACGAGCAGTACTTC. Its protein is CASSQDRASYEQYF.

The J gene is TRBJ2-3, the V gene TRBV11-2, with D uncertain. V lost 1 base and J lost 3, with 20 bases in between. Germline V gene sequence: CDR1 SGHAT, CDR2 FQNNGV. The CDR3 is 18 amino acids. The CDR3 DNA reads TGTGCCAGCAGCTTAGGGCTCTCAGCCGGTGGGTCGACAGATACGCAGTATTTT. It translates to CASSLGLSAGGSTDTQYF.

This chain uses TRBV5-1 with TRBJ2-6, with D unresolved. CDR3 length equals 12 residues. V gave up 7 bases and J gave up 2 bases, with 4 bases separating them. Per germline, CDR1 SGHRS and CDR2 YFSETQ. In DNA, the CDR3 is TGCGCCAGCGGGGCTGGGGCCAACGTCCTGACTTTC. Amino acid sequence: CASGAGANVLTF. The whole variable domain, remainder taken from reference TRBV5-1 and TRBJ2-6, is KAGVTQTPRYLIKTRGQQVTLSCSPISGHRSVSWYQQTPGQGLQFLFEYFSETQRNKGNFPGRFSGRQFSNSRSEMNVSTLELGDSALYLCASGAGANVLTFGAGSRLTVL.

This sequence joins TRBV28 and TRBJ2-5, with 15 bases fitting TRBD2. Germline lookup yields CDR1 MDHEN and CDR2 SYDVKM. The CDR3 covers 17 residues. The junction had 5 bases not matched to a gene; V was cut back by 2 bases and J by 4 bases. CDR3 sequence (DNA): TGTGCCAGCAGTTTAGCGGGACTAGCGGGAGGTAGAGAGACCCAGTACTTC. Residues: CASSLAGLAGGRETQYF.

Concerning this clone: This CDR3 is also generated by other DNA sequences in the sample. The V call is TRBV5-1, the J call TRBJ1-1, with D uncertain. V lost 0 bases to trimming and J lost 0 bases, with 6 bases between them. CDR3 length: 14 amino acids. The germline V gene has CDR1 SGHRS and CDR2 YFSETQ. The CDR3 DNA follows: TGCGCCAGCAGCTTGGACGGAATGAACACTGAAGCTTTCTTT. Its translation: CASSLDGMNTEAFF.

The chain employs TRBV6-6 and TRBJ2-7, with D possibly matching TRBD2 (5 bases). CDR3 length: 13 residues. Germline V CDR1 and CDR2: MNHNY, SVGAGI (reference sequence). Trimming took off 7 bases at V and 5 bases at J, with 15 bases between the two ends. CDR3 region: CASTIRGQNEQYF. CDR3 nucleotides: TGTGCCAGCACCATCCGGGGTCAGAACGAGCAGTACTTC.

This clone showed up just a few times. The J gene is TRBJ1-2, the V gene TRBV19; no definite D call. The CDR3 is 11 residues long. The germline V gene has CDR1 LNHDA and CDR2 SQIVND (reference sequence). V shed 8 bases and J shed 1 base, with 5 bases lying between them. This chain's CDR3 is CASAVNYGYTF. The CDR3 nucleotides read TGTGCCAGTGCGGTTAACTATGGCTACACCTTC.

The V gene is TRBV7-2, the J gene TRBJ2-4; 10 nucleotides line up with TRBD2. The germline V gene has CDR1 SGHTA and CDR2 FQGNSA. This CDR3 has 17 residues. J gave up 2 bases and V 5 bases, and 9 bases lay outside the gene matches. CDR3 loop: CASSTLPTSGSKNIQYF. The CDR3 nucleotides read TGTGCCAGCAGCACCCTCCCGACTAGCGGGTCCAAAAACATTCAGTACTTC.

V gene TRBV7-2 combines with J gene TRBJ2-7, with a weak D call TRBD1 (6 bases). Trimming stripped 0 bases from V and 6 bases from J, with 15 bases between. CDR1 SGHTA and CDR2 FQGNSA come from the germline V gene. The CDR3 contains 15 residues. The DNA of the CDR3 is TGTGCCAGCAGCTTAGCGTCCAGGGGCATGGGCGAGCAGTACTTC. Residues: CASSLASRGMGEQYF.

Regarding this clone: Other DNA sequences in the same sample also yield this CDR3. The genes are TRBV28 and TRBJ2-7, with D hard to call. The CDR3 extends over 12 amino acids. Germline assignment: CDR1 MDHEN and CDR2 SYDVKM. The V and J ends lost 3 bases and 1 base respectively, with 4 bases between them. This CDR3 reads CASSFQSYEQYF. DNA for the CDR3: TGTGCCAGCAGTTTCCAATCCTACGAGCAGTACTTC.

The V gene is TRBV5-1, the J gene TRBJ2-7; D gene uncertain. This CDR3 is built from 12 residues. CDR1 SGHRS and CDR2 YFSETQ come from the germline V gene. V was shortened by 4 bases and J by 6 bases, with 11 bases between the two germline ends. The CDR3 bases are TGCGCCAGCAGCGTAAACAACGGCGAGCAGTACTTC. Amino acid sequence: CASSVNNGEQYF.

The chain uses TRBV2 and TRBJ2-7; tentative D call: TRBD1 (6 bases). V was shortened by 7 bases and J by 6 bases, with 19 bases between the two germline ends. The CDR3 consists of 14 residues. From germline, CDR1 is SNHLY and CDR2 FYNNEI. The CDR3 DNA follows: TGTGCCAGCATGGTCGGGCAGGGGTGGGCCGAGCAGTACTTC. Residues: CASMVGQGWAEQYF.

The V and J genes are TRBV7-9 and TRBJ2-7; D is unclear. The CDR3 totals 16 residues. The germline V gene has CDR1 SEHNR and CDR2 FQNEAQ (reference sequence). Trimming removed 5 bases from V and 7 bases from J, with 24 bases in between. The CDR3, as DNA: TGTGCCAGCAGCCCTTACGGAGTCGGGTCATTCGAAGAGCAGTACTTC. Translated: CASSPYGVGSFEEQYF.

The rearrangement uses TRBV20-1 and TRBJ1-1, with D tentatively TRBD1 (6 bases). CDR1 and CDR2 from the germline V gene are DFQATT and SNEGSKA (reference sequence). V lost 5 bases, J lost 9 bases, and 13 bases lay in between. The CDR3 runs 11 residues. The CDR3 loop reads CSAPDSLKAFF. The CDR3 region has the DNA TGCAGTGCTCCGGACAGTTTGAAAGCTTTCTTT.

The chain joins TRBV19 to TRBJ2-1; D possibly uses TRBD1 or TRBD2 (6 bases each). Trimming took 4 bases from V and 10 from J, leaving 23 bases between them. This CDR3 spans 16 amino acids. The germline V gene encodes CDR1 LNHDA and CDR2 SQIVND (reference sequence). The CDR3 DNA reads TGTGCCAGTAGTACCCGGGGGCGCGGCGGAGTCCCCGAGCAGTTCTTC. As protein: CASSTRGRGGVPEQFF.

The J gene is TRBJ2-1, the V gene TRBV6-5; a weak D match, TRBD1 (5 bases). V was shortened by 5 bases and J by 0 bases, with 11 bases between the two germline ends. This CDR3 spans 15 amino acids. Germline assignment: CDR1 MNHEY and CDR2 SVGAGI. The CDR3 DNA reads TGTGCCAGCAGTGCAGGGTTGAGCTCCTACAATGAGCAGTTCTTC. Translated, it gives CASSAGLSSYNEQFF.

The chain couples TRBV5-1 to TRBJ2-5; D not resolved. V shed 2 bases and J shed 1 base, with 12 bases lying between them. The CDR3 runs to 15 residues. CDR1 and CDR2 (germline): SGHRS, YFSETQ. The CDR3 protein is CASSLSSSAQETQYF. CDR3 bases: TGCGCCAGCAGCTTAAGTTCGAGCGCCCAAGAGACCCAGTACTTC.

Notes on this clone: Other nucleotide sequences in the sample specify the same CDR3. The rearrangement joins TRBV5-1 to TRBJ2-6; the D gene is possibly TRBD2 (5 bases). Per germline, CDR1 SGHRS and CDR2 YFSETQ. CDR3 length: 15 residues. Trimming cost V 7 bases and J 2 bases, with 13 bases left between them. CDR3 loop: CASSPGGTGANVLTF. As DNA, the CDR3 is TGCGCCAGCTCCCCCGGAGGCACTGGGGCCAACGTCCTGACTTTC.

The chain carries TRBV27 and TRBJ1-1; 7 nucleotides match TRBD1. Trimming removed 7 bases from V and 0 bases from J; junction bases left unmatched: 11. CDR3 length: 16 residues. Germline V lookup: CDR1 MNHEY, CDR2 SMNVEV (reference sequence). The CDR3 DNA sequence: TGTGCCAGCATGGTGATTGGGGACAGCATGAACACTGAAGCTTTCTTT. Translation gives CASMVIGDSMNTEAFF.

Note on this clone: The same CDR3 arises from other DNA sequences in this sample as well. This chain connects TRBV5-1 to TRBJ2-2; D possibly uses TRBD1 or TRBD2 (5 bases each). Germline V gene lookup returns CDR1 SGHRS and CDR2 YFSETQ. The length of the CDR3 is 14 residues. With 4 bases removed from V and 1 base from J, the gap between germline ends came to 8 bases. DNA for the CDR3: TGCGCCAGCAGCGGGACGGTGAACACCGGGGAGCTGTTTTTT. Amino acid sequence: CASSGTVNTGELFF.